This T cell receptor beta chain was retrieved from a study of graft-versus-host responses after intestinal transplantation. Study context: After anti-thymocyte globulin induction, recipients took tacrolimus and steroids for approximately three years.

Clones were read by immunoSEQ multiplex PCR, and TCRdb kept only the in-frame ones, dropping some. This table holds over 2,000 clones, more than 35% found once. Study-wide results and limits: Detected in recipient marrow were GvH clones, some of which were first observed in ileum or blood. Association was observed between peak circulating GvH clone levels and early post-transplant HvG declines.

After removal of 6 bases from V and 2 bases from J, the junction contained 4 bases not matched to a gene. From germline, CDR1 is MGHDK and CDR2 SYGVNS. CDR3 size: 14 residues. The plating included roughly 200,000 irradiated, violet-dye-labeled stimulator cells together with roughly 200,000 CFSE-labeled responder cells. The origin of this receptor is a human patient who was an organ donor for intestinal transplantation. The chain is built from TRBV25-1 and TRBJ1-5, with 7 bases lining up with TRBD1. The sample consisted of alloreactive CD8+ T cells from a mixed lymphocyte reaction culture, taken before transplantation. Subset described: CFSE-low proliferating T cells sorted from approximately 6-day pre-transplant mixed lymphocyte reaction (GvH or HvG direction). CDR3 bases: TGTGCCAGCAGCCTCGGACAGGGCAATCAGCCCCAGCATTTT. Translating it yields CASSLGQGNQPQHF.